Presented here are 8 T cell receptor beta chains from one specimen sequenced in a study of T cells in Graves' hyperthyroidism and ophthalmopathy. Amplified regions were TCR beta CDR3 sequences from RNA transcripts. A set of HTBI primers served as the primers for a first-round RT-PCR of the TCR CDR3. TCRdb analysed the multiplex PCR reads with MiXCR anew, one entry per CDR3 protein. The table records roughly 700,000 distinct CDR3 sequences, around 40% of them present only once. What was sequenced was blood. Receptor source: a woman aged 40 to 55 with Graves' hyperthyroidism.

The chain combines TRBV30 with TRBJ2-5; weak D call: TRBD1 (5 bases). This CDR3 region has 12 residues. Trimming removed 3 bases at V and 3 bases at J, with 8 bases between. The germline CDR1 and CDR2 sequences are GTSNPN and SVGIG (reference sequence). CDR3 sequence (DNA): TGTGCCTGGAGAGGGGCGGAAGAGACCCAGTACTTC. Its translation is CAWRGAEETQYF.

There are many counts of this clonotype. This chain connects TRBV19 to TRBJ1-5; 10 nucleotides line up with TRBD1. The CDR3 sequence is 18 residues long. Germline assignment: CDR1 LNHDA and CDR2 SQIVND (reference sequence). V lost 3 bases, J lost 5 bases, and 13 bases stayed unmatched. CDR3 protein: CASSIKGQGTLADQPQHF. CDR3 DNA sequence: TGTGCCAGTAGTATCAAGGGACAGGGGACACTGGCTGATCAGCCCCAGCATTTT.

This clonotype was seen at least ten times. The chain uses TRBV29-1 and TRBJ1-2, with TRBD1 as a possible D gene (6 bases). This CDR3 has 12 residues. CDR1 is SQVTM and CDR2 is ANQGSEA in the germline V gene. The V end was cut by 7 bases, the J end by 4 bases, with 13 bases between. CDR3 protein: CSAQTGSYGYTF. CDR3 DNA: TGCAGCGCCCAAACAGGGAGCTATGGCTACACCTTC.

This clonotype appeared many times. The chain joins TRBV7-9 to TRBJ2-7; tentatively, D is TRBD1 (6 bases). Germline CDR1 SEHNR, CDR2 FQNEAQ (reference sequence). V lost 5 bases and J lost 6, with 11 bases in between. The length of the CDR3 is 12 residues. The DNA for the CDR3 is TGTGCCAGCAGCCTGCAGGGGTTCGAGCAGTACTTC. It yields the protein CASSLQGFEQYF.

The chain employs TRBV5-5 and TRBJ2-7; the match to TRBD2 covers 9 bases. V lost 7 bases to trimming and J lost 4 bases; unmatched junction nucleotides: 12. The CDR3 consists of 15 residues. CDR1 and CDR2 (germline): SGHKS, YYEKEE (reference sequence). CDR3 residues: CASGEFSGSIYEQYF. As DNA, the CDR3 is TGTGCCAGCGGAGAGTTTAGCGGGAGTATATACGAGCAGTACTTC.

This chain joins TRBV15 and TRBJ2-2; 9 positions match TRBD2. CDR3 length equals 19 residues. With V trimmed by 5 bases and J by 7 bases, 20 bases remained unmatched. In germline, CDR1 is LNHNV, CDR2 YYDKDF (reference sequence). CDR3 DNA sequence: TGTGCCACCAGCTCCACCCGTGAGGGGCGGGGGGGAGCTGGCGGGGAGCTGTTTTTT. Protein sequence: CATSSTREGRGGAGGELFF.

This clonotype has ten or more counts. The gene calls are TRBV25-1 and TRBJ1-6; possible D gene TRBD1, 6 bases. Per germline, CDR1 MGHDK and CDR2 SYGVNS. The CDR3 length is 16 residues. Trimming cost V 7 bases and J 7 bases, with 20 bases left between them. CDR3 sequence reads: CASTQWGAAGNSPLHF. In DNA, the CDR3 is TGTGCCAGCACCCAATGGGGGGCGGCGGGGAATTCACCCCTCCACTTT.

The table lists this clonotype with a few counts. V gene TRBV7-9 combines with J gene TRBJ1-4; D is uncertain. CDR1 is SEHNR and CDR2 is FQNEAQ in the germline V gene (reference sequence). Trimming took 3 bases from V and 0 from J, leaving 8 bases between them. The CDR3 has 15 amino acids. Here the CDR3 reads CASSFDGATNEKLFF. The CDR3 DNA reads TGTGCCAGCAGCTTCGACGGGGCAACTAATGAAAAACTGTTTTTT.